This T cell receptor beta chain is from a study of T cell repertoires in cytomegalovirus infection. The overall study: The authors used CMV epitopes that were HLA-C-restricted (recently identified) and HLA-B-restricted (well studied).

This CDR3 has 14 residues. The V and J ends lost 4 bases and 5 bases respectively, with 17 bases between them. CDR1 is SQVTM, CDR2 ANQGSEA, per germline. TCRdb fed the reads into MiXCR, producing one record per CDR3 protein. The sample lists 600,000 to 700,000 distinct CDR3 sequences; around 31% were seen once. Whole-study findings and limits: Clonotype analysis showed dominance of the ex vivo response by HLA-C-restricted CMV-specific TCR beta clonotypes. People with CMV and the relevant HLA were identified by cumulative public TCR beta family frequency.

This clonotype was seen just once. Its antigen is not identified. The chain joins TRBV29-1 to TRBJ1-1; D is possibly TRBD1 (5 bases). The sequence came from a human donor in good health (CMV status not recorded). Some clones in this sample may be carry-over from other donors' samples. The specimen was cultured PBMCs, collected from culture after CMV antigen stimulation. Here the CDR3 reads CSVVLQGSGTEAFF. CDR3 nucleotides: TGCAGCGTTGTACTCCAGGGTTCTGGAACTGAAGCTTTCTTT. The complete variable domain, with remaining parts taken from reference TRBV29-1 and TRBJ1-1, reads SAVISQKPSRDICQRGTSLTIQCQVDSQVTMMFWYRQQPGQSLTLIATANQGSEATYESGFVIDKFPISRPNLTFSTLTVSNMSPEDSSIYLCSVVLQGSGTEAFFGQGTRLTVV.